This is a list of T cell receptor beta chains from one sample in a study of T cell responses to AZD1222 COVID-19 vaccine. TCRdb's copy holds only in-frame clones and misses some; the assay was immunoSEQ multiplex PCR. The table lists around 120,000 clones, about 93% of them singletons. This specimen was peripheral blood, taken 28 days after the second AZD1222 dose. All receptors derive from an adult who received the AZD1222 COVID-19 vaccine. CDR3s include the opening cysteine and the closing phenylalanine or tryptophan. Fields, in order: clone size, V gene, J gene, D gene, CDR3 protein, CDR3 DNA. The D gene is left open where the match is weak. Clone size is given for some rows only: seen once, a few or many times, or a class if the clone is expanded.

clone size: NA
V gene: TRBV12-3/TRBV12-4
J gene: TRBJ2-1
D gene: NA
CDR3 protein: CASSPTPTPEQFF
CDR3 DNA: TGTGCCAGCAGCCCCACCCCAACCCCTGAGCAGTTCTTC

clone size: NA
V gene: TRBV27
J gene: TRBJ1-4
D gene: NA
CDR3 protein: CASSLYRNEKLFF
CDR3 DNA: TGTGCCAGCAGTTTATATCGGAATGAAAAACTGTTTTTT

clone size: once
V gene: TRBV19
J gene: TRBJ2-1
D gene: NA
CDR3 protein: CASSIRTDSHNEQFF
CDR3 DNA: TGTGCCAGTAGTATCCGAACCGACAGCCACAATGAGCAGTTCTTC

clone size: NA
V gene: TRBV3-1/TRBV3-2
J gene: TRBJ2-7
D gene: NA
CDR3 protein: CASSQGWLYEQYF
CDR3 DNA: TGTGCCAGCAGCCAAGGGTGGCTCTACGAGCAGTACTTC

clone size: NA
V gene: TRBV7-2
J gene: TRBJ2-5
D gene: TRBD2
CDR3 protein: CASSRTSGRLETQYF
CDR3 DNA: TGTGCCAGCAGCCGGACTAGCGGGAGATTGGAGACCCAGTACTTC

clone size: NA
V gene: TRBV9
J gene: TRBJ1-5
D gene: NA
CDR3 protein: CASSAEDAGQPQHF
CDR3 DNA: TGTGCCAGCAGCGCCGAGGACGCCGGTCAGCCCCAGCATTTT

clone size: NA
V gene: TRBV15
J gene: TRBJ1-4
D gene: NA
CDR3 protein: CATSRDLGTANEKLFF
CDR3 DNA: TGTGCCACCAGCAGAGATCTCGGGACGGCAAATGAAAAACTGTTTTTT

clone size: NA
V gene: TRBV7-8
J gene: TRBJ1-2
D gene: NA
CDR3 protein: CASSSSGSYGYTF
CDR3 DNA: TGTGCCAGCAGCTCTAGCGGCAGCTATGGCTACACCTTC

clone size: NA
V gene: TRBV3-1/TRBV3-2
J gene: TRBJ2-5
D gene: NA
CDR3 protein: CASSQDGQANSPQYF
CDR3 DNA: TGTGCCAGCAGCCAAGATGGGCAGGCTAACTCGCCCCAGTACTTC

clone size: NA
V gene: TRBV4-3
J gene: TRBJ1-5
D gene: TRBD1
CDR3 protein: CASSPTGFNQPQHF
CDR3 DNA: TGCGCCAGCAGCCCGACAGGGTTTAATCAGCCCCAGCATTTT

clone size: NA
V gene: TRBV13
J gene: TRBJ2-7
D gene: TRBD1
CDR3 protein: CASSPGTGPYEQYF
CDR3 DNA: TGTGCCAGCAGCCCCGGGACAGGCCCCTACGAGCAGTACTTC

clone size: NA
V gene: TRBV11-2
J gene: TRBJ1-6
D gene: TRBD1
CDR3 protein: CASSLRQGHSPLHF
CDR3 DNA: TGTGCCAGCAGCCTGCGACAGGGGCATTCACCCCTCCACTTT

clone size: NA
V gene: TRBV19
J gene: TRBJ1-3
D gene: TRBD1
CDR3 protein: CASSPQGAPGNTIYF
CDR3 DNA: TGTGCCAGTAGCCCACAGGGGGCCCCTGGAAACACCATATATTTT

clone size: NA
V gene: TRBV5-1
J gene: TRBJ2-4
D gene: NA
CDR3 protein: CASSLAFSLVAKNIQYF
CDR3 DNA: TGCGCCAGCAGCTTGGCCTTTTCGTTAGTAGCCAAAAACATTCAGTACTTC

clone size: NA
V gene: TRBV20-1
J gene: TRBJ1-4
D gene: NA
CDR3 protein: CSARAGQYNEKLFF
CDR3 DNA: TGCAGTGCTCGTGCCGGACAGTATAATGAAAAACTGTTTTTT

clone size: NA
V gene: TRBV5-4
J gene: TRBJ1-4
D gene: NA
CDR3 protein: CASSPDSLGEKLFF
CDR3 DNA: TGTGCCAGCAGCCCGGACAGCTTAGGGGAAAAACTGTTTTTT

clone size: NA
V gene: TRBV11-2
J gene: TRBJ1-2
D gene: NA
CDR3 protein: CASSLAPLYGYTF
CDR3 DNA: TGTGCCAGCAGCTTAGCGCCCCTTTATGGCTACACCTTC

clone size: once
V gene: TRBV24-1
J gene: TRBJ1-1
D gene: NA
CDR3 protein: CATSDSAGAEAFF
CDR3 DNA: TGTGCCACCAGTGATTCCGCGGGGGCTGAAGCTTTCTTT

clone size: NA
V gene: TRBV21-1
J gene: TRBJ1-4
D gene: NA
CDR3 protein: CASSNGQAEKLFF
CDR3 DNA: TGTGCCAGCAGCAACGGACAGGCTGAAAAACTGTTTTTT

clone size: NA
V gene: TRBV5-6
J gene: TRBJ1-1
D gene: NA
CDR3 protein: CASSLSQPNTEAFF
CDR3 DNA: TGTGCCAGCAGCTTGTCACAGCCGAACACTGAAGCTTTCTTT

clone size: once
V gene: TRBV7-6
J gene: TRBJ1-2
D gene: NA
CDR3 protein: CASSWFPGRGYTF
CDR3 DNA: TGTGCCAGCAGCTGGTTCCCTGGGAGGGGCTACACCTTC

clone size: NA
V gene: TRBV6-6
J gene: TRBJ2-7
D gene: TRBD1
CDR3 protein: CASSHPGTGSYEQYF
CDR3 DNA: TGTGCCAGCAGTCATCCAGGGACAGGCTCCTACGAGCAGTACTTC

clone size: NA
V gene: TRBV9
J gene: TRBJ2-1
D gene: TRBD2
CDR3 protein: CASSVKAGAPTLLFF
CDR3 DNA: TGTGCCAGCAGCGTAAAAGCGGGAGCCCCGACTCTTCTGTTCTTC

clone size: NA
V gene: TRBV19
J gene: TRBJ1-5
D gene: NA
CDR3 protein: CASGDSSNQPQHF
CDR3 DNA: TGTGCCAGTGGGGACTCTAGCAATCAGCCCCAGCATTTT

clone size: NA
V gene: TRBV11-2
J gene: TRBJ2-3
D gene: NA
CDR3 protein: CASSLERATADTQYF
CDR3 DNA: TGTGCCAGCAGCTTAGAGAGAGCCACGGCGGATACGCAGTATTTT

clone size: once
V gene: TRBV7-9
J gene: TRBJ2-2
D gene: NA
CDR3 protein: CASSLALDTGELFF
CDR3 DNA: TGTGCCAGCAGCTTAGCGCTGGACACCGGGGAGCTGTTTTTT

clone size: NA
V gene: TRBV7-9
J gene: TRBJ2-1
D gene: TRBD2
CDR3 protein: CASSPLTSGGQNEQFF
CDR3 DNA: TGTGCCAGCAGCCCCCTGACTAGCGGGGGGCAGAATGAGCAGTTCTTC

clone size: NA
V gene: TRBV11-2
J gene: TRBJ2-2
D gene: NA
CDR3 protein: CASSLDPGTTNTGELFF
CDR3 DNA: TGTGCCAGCAGCTTAGATCCGGGGACCACCAACACCGGGGAGCTGTTTTTT

clone size: NA
V gene: TRBV7-9
J gene: TRBJ2-1
D gene: TRBD1
CDR3 protein: CASSLVNRGHEQFF
CDR3 DNA: TGTGCCAGCAGCTTAGTGAACAGGGGACATGAGCAGTTCTTC

clone size: NA
V gene: TRBV28
J gene: TRBJ1-1
D gene: NA
CDR3 protein: CASSLGQRTEAFF
CDR3 DNA: TGTGCCAGCAGTTTGGGTCAGAGAACTGAAGCTTTCTTT

clone size: NA
V gene: TRBV29-1
J gene: TRBJ1-1
D gene: NA
CDR3 protein: CSVDPSGTANTEAFF
CDR3 DNA: TGCAGCGTCGACCCCTCCGGGACCGCGAACACTGAAGCTTTCTTT

clone size: once
V gene: TRBV7-2
J gene: TRBJ1-4
D gene: TRBD1
CDR3 protein: CASSPDRAYEKLFF
CDR3 DNA: TGTGCCAGCAGCCCGGACAGGGCGTATGAAAAACTGTTTTTT

clone size: NA
V gene: TRBV10-3
J gene: TRBJ1-6
D gene: TRBD1
CDR3 protein: CAIRPGQGNPPLHF
CDR3 DNA: TGTGCCATCAGACCGGGACAGGGTAACCCACCCCTCCACTTT

clone size: once
V gene: TRBV30
J gene: TRBJ2-7
D gene: NA
CDR3 protein: CAHAGGGSYEQYF
CDR3 DNA: TGTGCCCACGCCGGGGGCGGCTCCTACGAGCAGTACTTC

clone size: NA
V gene: TRBV9
J gene: TRBJ1-6
D gene: TRBD1
CDR3 protein: CASSAGQVNSPLHF
CDR3 DNA: TGTGCCAGCAGCGCCGGACAGGTTAATTCACCCCTCCACTTT

clone size: NA
V gene: TRBV15
J gene: TRBJ1-5
D gene: TRBD1
CDR3 protein: CATSREKGTGPSNQPQHF
CDR3 DNA: TGTGCCACCAGCAGAGAAAAAGGGACAGGGCCTAGCAATCAGCCCCAGCATTTT

clone size: NA
V gene: TRBV3-1/TRBV3-2
J gene: TRBJ1-4
D gene: NA
CDR3 protein: CASSPPLGEKLFF
CDR3 DNA: TGTGCCAGCAGCCCGCCCTTGGGGGAAAAACTGTTTTTT